Listed below are T cell receptor beta chains from one sample, sequenced in a study of cytomegalovirus exposure and HLA in healthy donors. This table comes from immunoSEQ multiplex PCR, and its TCRdb copy is limited to in-frame clones, with some not included. Altogether over 85,000 clones are present, roughly four fifths being singletons, with the ten largest covering approximately 8%. The source material was PBMCs. Receptors originate from a female donor in good health and CMV-seronegative. Both conserved end residues are part of each CDR3. Each record gives: V gene, clone size, D gene, J gene, CDR3 DNA, CDR3 protein. D genes are given only for firm matches. The size field is filled for only some rows; it gives once, few, many or a size class.

V gene: TRBV9
clone size: -
D gene: TRBD2
J gene: TRBJ2-1
CDR3 DNA: TGTGCCAGCAGCCATCGAGCGGGGAGAAATGAGCAGTTCTTC
CDR3 protein: CASSHRAGRNEQFF

V gene: TRBV15
clone size: -
D gene: TRBD2
J gene: TRBJ2-1
CDR3 DNA: TGTGCCACCAGCAGAGAAGGTTCCGGGACTAGGGGGTACAATGAGCAGTTCTTC
CDR3 protein: CATSREGSGTRGYNEQFF

V gene: TRBV7-2
clone size: -
D gene: -
J gene: TRBJ1-5
CDR3 DNA: TGTGCCAGCAGCCTGAGACAGAACAATCAGCCCCAGCATTTT
CDR3 protein: CASSLRQNNQPQHF

V gene: TRBV5-1
clone size: few
D gene: TRBD2
J gene: TRBJ2-2
CDR3 DNA: TGCGCCAGCAGCTTCCTAGCGGGGCTTACCGGGGAGCTGTTTTTT
CDR3 protein: CASSFLAGLTGELFF

V gene: TRBV9
clone size: once
D gene: TRBD2
J gene: TRBJ2-7
CDR3 DNA: TGTGCCAGCAGCGTAGATGGCGGGGGGGCCTACGAGCAGTACTTC
CDR3 protein: CASSVDGGGAYEQYF

V gene: TRBV27
clone size: once
D gene: TRBD2
J gene: TRBJ2-2
CDR3 DNA: TGTGCCAGCAGTTTATCGCTAGCGGTCCATCCGGAGCTGTTTTTT
CDR3 protein: CASSLSLAVHPELFF

V gene: TRBV14
clone size: -
D gene: -
J gene: TRBJ1-2
CDR3 DNA: TGTGCCAGCAGCCAAACCAGGGAAGCTAACTATGGCTACACCTTC
CDR3 protein: CASSQTREANYGYTF

V gene: TRBV19
clone size: -
D gene: -
J gene: TRBJ2-7
CDR3 DNA: TGTGCCAGTAGTATCGGGGGTGGGGACTACGAGCAGTACTTC
CDR3 protein: CASSIGGGDYEQYF

V gene: TRBV10-1
clone size: -
D gene: -
J gene: TRBJ1-2
CDR3 DNA: TGCGCCAGCAGTGGAGGTTCCGGGGCTAACTATGGCTACACCTTC
CDR3 protein: CASSGGSGANYGYTF

V gene: TRBV7-3
clone size: -
D gene: TRBD1
J gene: TRBJ2-5
CDR3 DNA: TGTGCCAGCAGCTCGACCGGGACAGGGAAAGAGACCCAGTACTTC
CDR3 protein: CASSSTGTGKETQYF

V gene: TRBV15
clone size: -
D gene: TRBD2
J gene: TRBJ2-3
CDR3 DNA: TGTGCCACCAGCAGAGATAGGTGGGAGGGAGGCACAGATACGCAGTATTTT
CDR3 protein: CATSRDRWEGGTDTQYF

V gene: TRBV6-6
clone size: many
D gene: TRBD2
J gene: TRBJ2-7
CDR3 DNA: TGTGCCAGCAGTTATGGGACTAGCGGGATCTACGAGCAGTACTTC
CDR3 protein: CASSYGTSGIYEQYF

V gene: TRBV13
clone size: -
D gene: TRBD1
J gene: TRBJ1-4
CDR3 DNA: TGTGCCAGCAGCCTCGGGACAGGGGGGCCAACTAATGAAAAACTGTTTTTT
CDR3 protein: CASSLGTGGPTNEKLFF

V gene: TRBV29-1
clone size: few
D gene: TRBD1
J gene: TRBJ2-7
CDR3 DNA: TGCAGCGTTAGACACGGGACAGGGGCCGGCTACGAGCAGTACTTC
CDR3 protein: CSVRHGTGAGYEQYF

V gene: TRBV19
clone size: -
D gene: -
J gene: TRBJ2-1
CDR3 DNA: TGTGCCAGTAGTATAGTGGGACTCGGCGGGAAGGGAGGTGAGCAGTTCTTC
CDR3 protein: CASSIVGLGGKGGEQFF

V gene: TRBV4-1
clone size: -
D gene: -
J gene: TRBJ1-2
CDR3 DNA: TGCGCCAGCAGCCCAGCGCCCGGTAGCGGCTACACCTTC
CDR3 protein: CASSPAPGSGYTF

V gene: TRBV5-1
clone size: -
D gene: TRBD1
J gene: TRBJ1-3
CDR3 DNA: TGCGCCAGCAGCCCGCTGGGACAGGGAATTAATAGAAACACCATATATTTT
CDR3 protein: CASSPLGQGINRNTIYF

V gene: TRBV29-1
clone size: -
D gene: -
J gene: TRBJ2-6
CDR3 DNA: TGCAGCGTTGAAGTGGGAGAGGGATCCCACTCTGGGGCCAACGTCCTGACTTTC
CDR3 protein: CSVEVGEGSHSGANVLTF

V gene: TRBV28
clone size: -
D gene: TRBD1
J gene: TRBJ1-4
CDR3 DNA: TGTGCCAGCAGGGCAAGTCCCACAGGGGGGAATGAAAAACTGTTTTTT
CDR3 protein: CASRASPTGGNEKLFF

V gene: TRBV2
clone size: -
D gene: TRBD2
J gene: TRBJ2-1
CDR3 DNA: TGTGCCAGCAGTATTACCAGCGGGGGGGCCGTTGAGCAGTTCTTC
CDR3 protein: CASSITSGGAVEQFF

V gene: TRBV6-6
clone size: -
D gene: -
J gene: TRBJ2-7
CDR3 DNA: TGTGCCAGCAGCCCCTGGGGGGACTCCTACGAGCAGTACTTC
CDR3 protein: CASSPWGDSYEQYF

V gene: TRBV19
clone size: -
D gene: TRBD1
J gene: TRBJ1-2
CDR3 DNA: TGTGCCAGTAGTATAGTGGGGACAGAAACCTATGGCTACACCTTC
CDR3 protein: CASSIVGTETYGYTF

V gene: TRBV19
clone size: few
D gene: -
J gene: TRBJ2-3
CDR3 DNA: TGTGCCAGTAGTATGGCCCGCCGGGGGGATACGCAGTATTTT
CDR3 protein: CASSMARRGDTQYF

V gene: TRBV18
clone size: -
D gene: TRBD2
J gene: TRBJ2-7
CDR3 DNA: TGTGCCAGCTCACCATACACTAGCGGGAATTCCAACGAGCAGTACTTC
CDR3 protein: CASSPYTSGNSNEQYF

V gene: TRBV5-1
clone size: -
D gene: TRBD1
J gene: TRBJ1-1
CDR3 DNA: TGCGCCAGCAGCTTGGAAGGGGGACGGGGACAGAGATTCTTT
CDR3 protein: CASSLEGGRGQRFF